The sequence of this T cell receptor (beta chain) was determined in a study of blood T cell repertoires in COVID-19. Looking at the study overall: COVID-19 samples collected from the United States, Italy and Spain covered acute and convalescent phases. PBMCs, B-cell-depleted T cells, or T cells were the source of the cDNA or gDNA that made up the material.

The CDR3 extends over 14 amino acids. Germline values: CDR1 SGHDT, CDR2 YYEEEE. Trimming removed 3 bases from V and 5 bases from J, with 14 bases in between. Per the authors' pipeline: Amplification of reference gene primers was used by the study to estimate nucleated cell counts. The table came from immunoSEQ multiplex PCR; TCRdb's copy has only in-frame clones and leaves some out. Clone size and the V and J calls come from that table; the DNA yielded D and trimming. This sample carries fewer than 250,000 clones, 90% of them seen once, and the ten largest clones take roughly 2.7%. Seattle patients were enrolled while actively infected and followed longitudinally.

What was sequenced was peripheral blood. This chain joins TRBV5-6 and TRBJ1-1; weak D call: TRBD1 (5 bases). The sequence derives from a young man with COVID-19, enrolled during active disease. The CDR3 spells CASSWGRGRTEAFF. The DNA for the CDR3 is TGTGCCAGCAGCTGGGGTCGGGGGAGGACTGAAGCTTTCTTT.